This is a list of T cell receptor beta chains from one sample in a study of OX40 agonist ivuxolimab in advanced cancers. Generated by immunoSEQ multiplex PCR, the TCRdb table keeps only in-frame clones and is missing some. The table records about 87,000 clones, approximately 87% of them present only once. Sequences were derived from CD4+ or CD8+ T cells sorted from blood, sampled in a trial of the OX40 agonist ivuxolimab. The receptor source for this set is an adult with an advanced solid tumor such as melanoma, head and neck, liver or kidney cancer. The CDR3 runs from the conserved cysteine through the conserved F or W. A D gene is named only where the DNA matches it firmly. Expanded clones get a size class; other rows say once, few or many, or leave the size out.

V gene,CDR3 length,D gene,clone size,J gene,CDR3 DNA,CDR3 protein
TRBV19,15,TRBD2,NA,TRBJ2-1,TGTGCCAGTAGTACCGAGCGGGGGGGCTACAATGAGCAGTTCTTC,CASSTERGGYNEQFF
TRBV5-6,16,NA,NA,TRBJ1-6,TGTGCCAGCAGCTTGGCAGCGGAGAGAGTGGAATCACCCCTCCACTTT,CASSLAAERVESPLHF
TRBV5-4,13,NA,once,TRBJ1-2,TGTGCCAGCAGCCAAGGGGAGGGCTATGGCTACACCTTC,CASSQGEGYGYTF
TRBV28,15,TRBD1,NA,TRBJ2-1,TGTGCCAGCAGTTTAGGGGACAGGGGCAACAATGAGCAGTTCTTC,CASSLGDRGNNEQFF
TRBV30,13,TRBD1,NA,TRBJ1-2,TGTGCCTGGAGAGAGGGGACAGCTTCTGGCTACACCTTC,CAWREGTASGYTF
TRBV5-1,13,NA,few,TRBJ1-6,TGCGCCAGCAGTCAGGGCGCTAATTCACCCCTCCACTTT,CASSQGANSPLHF
TRBV27,14,NA,NA,TRBJ1-4,TGTGCCAGCAGTCCTTCGATAGCTAATGAAAAACTGTTTTTT,CASSPSIANEKLFF
TRBV5-1,14,TRBD2,NA,TRBJ2-5,TGCGCCAGCAGCAATCGCGGGGGGGCGGAGACCCAGTACTTC,CASSNRGGAETQYF
TRBV5-4,13,NA,NA,TRBJ2-5,TGTGCCAGCAGCAGGGGGGCCCAAGAGACCCAGTACTTC,CASSRGAQETQYF
TRBV5-6,16,NA,NA,TRBJ2-5,TGTGCCAGCAGCTTGGGGGCCCGAGGGGGCCAAGAGACCCAGTACTTC,CASSLGARGGQETQYF
TRBV7-6,18,NA,once,TRBJ2-5,TGTGCCAGCAGCCCTCGGACTGGGGGGGGGCGAGGTGGAGAGACCCAGTACTTC,CASSPRTGGGRGGETQYF
TRBV18,16,NA,NA,TRBJ2-3,TGTGCCAGCTCACCATTTGGCCAGAATGGGGCGGATACGCAGTATTTT,CASSPFGQNGADTQYF
TRBV7-2,19,NA,once,TRBJ2-2,TGTGCCAGCAGCTTAGTAATGGCGGGCGTTCCTACGAACACCGGGGAGCTGTTTTTT,CASSLVMAGVPTNTGELFF
TRBV2,12,NA,NA,TRBJ2-3,TGTGCCAGCAGCGGACAGACAGATACGCAGTATTTT,CASSGQTDTQYF
TRBV25-1,16,NA,NA,TRBJ1-6,TGTGCCAGCAGTGATCAAAGGGAACTATATAATTCACCCCTCCACTTT,CASSDQRELYNSPLHF
TRBV5-1,13,NA,NA,TRBJ1-2,TGCGCCAGCAGCGCGACAGGTTCCTATGGCTACACCTTC,CASSATGSYGYTF
TRBV18,16,TRBD1,NA,TRBJ1-5,TGTGCCAGCTCACCACCAACAGGGGAACGCAATCAGCCCCAGCATTTT,CASSPPTGERNQPQHF
TRBV4-1,16,TRBD2,NA,TRBJ2-3,TGCGCCAGCAGCCATGGGACTAGCGGGGGCAGGGATACGCAGTATTTT,CASSHGTSGGRDTQYF
TRBV7-2,14,TRBD2,NA,TRBJ2-1,TGTGCCAGCAGCTTAGTGCGGGGGGGTAATGAGCAGTTCTTC,CASSLVRGGNEQFF
TRBV5-1,16,TRBD2,NA,TRBJ2-5,TGCGCCAGCAGCCTAGGACTAGCGGGGGATCAAGAGACCCAGTACTTC,CASSLGLAGDQETQYF
TRBV6-5,15,NA,NA,TRBJ2-3,TGTGCCAGCAGCCTATCCGGAAATATGCCAGATACGCAGTATTTT,CASSLSGNMPDTQYF
TRBV25-1,14,NA,NA,TRBJ1-5,TGTGCCAGCAGTGGAGGGAGCACTAATCAGCCCCAGCATTTT,CASSGGSTNQPQHF
TRBV30,13,NA,NA,TRBJ1-5,TGTGCCTGGAGTCAGGGGCTGGAGCAGCCCCAGCATTTT,CAWSQGLEQPQHF